This T cell receptor beta chain was identified in a study of Ad26.COV2.S vaccination and SARS-CoV-2 variants (dated by TCRdb to about 2021). With respect to the entire study: Donors in the vaccine arm were drawn from COV1001, a phase I-IIa trial of Ad26.COV2.S in healthy adults that was multicentre, randomized, double-blind and placebo-controlled. Ad26.COV2.S was administered intramuscularly at a dose of 5x10^10 or 1x10^11 viral particles, either as one shot or as two shots given 56 days apart. Sequencing of the TCRbeta repertoire served to evaluate the specificity and breadth of SARS-CoV-2-reactive T cell receptors following Ad26.COV2.S vaccination. A total of around 32 samples were included in the TCR-sequenced set, comprising about 20 Ad26.COV2.S vaccine recipients, 5 placebo recipients and 8 SARS-CoV-2 convalescent individuals. Participants in the trial were split at random into five groups of five each, receiving low-dose or high-dose Ad26.COV2.S once or twice, or else placebo on both occasions. Investigators remained blinded to trial group allocation during experiments and outcome assessment.

V gives up 7 bases and J gives up 4 bases, and the segment between their germline ends measures 19 bases. Based on the germline V gene, the CDR1 and CDR2 sequences are SQVTM and ANQGSEA. The CDR3 runs 14 residues from the cysteine to the phenylalanine. This entry keeps only the CDR3 DNA: 42 bases, framed from base 1. The immunoSEQ Assay was the method used to sequence TCRbeta CDR3 regions. After extraction, genomic DNA underwent amplification by bias-controlled multiplex PCR, followed by high-throughput sequencing. The authors' pipeline ran thus. Collapsing and filtering of sequences were performed to quantify the absolute abundance of each unique TCRbeta CDR3 region. T cell fraction was estimated by normalizing TCRbeta template counts to usable DNA, with usable DNA measured through amplification of reference genes found in all nucleated cells. Repertoire TCRs were annotated as SARS-CoV-2-specific when V gene, CDR3 amino acid sequence and J gene were exactly matched to a known reactive TCR set. The reference SARS-CoV-2 TCR set came from MIRA and was filtered for enrichment in COVID-19-positive ImmuneCODE repertoires, removing public or cross-reactive TCRs. Using the MIRA antigens, annotated TCRs were further analysed by specific ORF or by position within an ORF. Breadth was defined as the number of annotated unique rearrangements divided by the total number of unique productive rearrangements, and depth was defined as the summed frequency of the annotated unique rearrangements. TCR breadth was compared between groups using two-sided Wilcoxon rank-sum tests. The table comes from immuneACCESS by way of TCRdb, which keeps in-frame sequences with V and J called. Part of the clones is missing from these tables; in studies checked, under half for an unresolved V gene and the rest for unknown reasons. D and trimming were read from the DNA, whereas the V and J calls and clone size are those reported in that table. The sample table lists more than 300,000 clones, roughly 89% of them with a count of one. About 4.6% of the sample lies in the top ten.

As to this clone: Its antigen is unknown. No quality values exist for individual bases; no much larger clone is one base distant.

General conclusions and limits of the study: Comparing responses between vaccine doses or regimens was not something the study was powered to do. Compared with placebo recipients, Ad26.COV2.S recipients showed higher spike-specific TCR breadth (P = 0.0014). It was noted by the authors that total T cell responses may have been underestimated by the TCR breadth and depth analyses. After vaccination, substantial breadth of spike-specific CD8+ and CD4+ T cell responses was reported. Vaccine and placebo recipients had comparable non-spike TCR breadth, which fits with the vaccine containing only spike.

Explained via the paper, the treatment or condition label denotes: 15 to 20 received Ad26.COV2.S at low or high dose, single or two shots; about five received placebo; per-sample allocation not given. Repertoires of vaccine and placebo recipients were sequenced from samples taken on day 63 after the first injection. Between 29 July and 7 August 2020, Cohort 1b enrolled approximately 26 adults aged 18-55 years at one site in Boston, USA. Ad26.COV2.S consisted of a replication-incompetent adenovirus type 26 vector by which a prefusion-stabilized SARS-CoV-2 spike protein from the original Wuhan strain was expressed.

The sequence derives from a person between 18 and 65 years old who received the Ad26.COV2.S COVID-19 vaccine or a placebo. The chain couples TRBV29-1 to TRBJ1-2; perhaps TRBD1 is the D gene, with 5 bases matching. The sequencing used peripheral blood, collected in a trial of Ad26.COV2.S vaccine versus placebo. Here the CDR3 is given as CSALSDRTTYGYTF. At the DNA level, the sequence is TGCAGCGCCCTTTCTGACAGAACAACCTATGGCTACACCTTC.